This passage covers 18 T cell receptor beta chains from one sample sequenced in a study of blood T cell repertoires in COVID-19. Sequencing used immunoSEQ multiplex PCR; TCRdb keeps in-frame clones, though not all of them. The table records around 250,000 clones, over 75% of them present only once. The specimen sequenced was peripheral blood. Receptors were obtained from a young man who had recovered from COVID-19.

CDR3 coding DNA: TGTGCCAGCAGCCAAGGTTACGGGGGGGAGTATAACACCGGGGAGCTGTTTTTT. Its translation is CASSQGYGGEYNTGELFF. The chain combines TRBV4-2 with TRBJ2-2; 8 nucleotides line up with TRBD2. Germline-derived CDR1 and CDR2 are LGHNA and YNFKEQ. J gave up 2 bases and V 1 base, and 9 bases lay outside the gene matches. The CDR3 sequence is 18 residues long.

This chain links TRBV11-2 with TRBJ2-5, with 7 bases lining up with TRBD1. The CDR3 length is 16 residues. Per the germline V gene, CDR1 is SGHAT and CDR2 is FQNNGV. V lost 2 bases and J lost 0; bases outside the gene matches: 6. This chain's CDR3 is CASSLLTGLNQETQYF. The CDR3 DNA reads TGTGCCAGCAGCTTATTGACAGGGTTGAACCAAGAGACCCAGTACTTC.

This chain uses TRBV7-8 with TRBJ2-3, with D possibly TRBD2 on 5 matching bases. The germline CDR1 and CDR2 sequences are SGHVS and FQNEAQ. V was pared by 4 bases and J by 3 bases, with 8 bases between. The CDR3 has 13 residues. Here the CDR3 reads CASSSDWTDTQYF. In DNA form, the CDR3 reads TGTGCCAGCAGCTCGGACTGGACAGATACGCAGTATTTT.

Only a few counts were recorded for this clone. J is TRBJ2-5 and V is TRBV13; D might be TRBD2 (6 bases). The CDR3 runs to 14 residues. The germline V gene encodes CDR1 PRHDT and CDR2 FYEKMQ (reference sequence). V was clipped by 5 bases and J by 12 bases, with 22 bases between them. The CDR3 loop reads CASSPTMRGGAKYF. The CDR3 coding sequence is TGTGCCAGCAGCCCCACAATGAGGGGCGGGGCGAAGTACTTC.

The gene calls are TRBV2 and TRBJ1-6, with D maybe TRBD1 (5 bases). The CDR3 has 15 residues. Germline CDR1 is SNHLY and CDR2 is FYNNEI. Trimming shortened V by 8 bases and J by 10 bases, and 21 bases separated the two germline ends. The CDR3 spells CASQGRESRRSPLHF. The CDR3 nucleotides are TGTGCCAGCCAGGGCAGGGAATCCCGAAGGTCACCCCTCCACTTT.

The genes are TRBV12-5 and TRBJ2-1; 9 nucleotides match TRBD2. Germline CDR1 reads LGHNT; CDR2 reads FRNRAP. V trimming: 6 bases; J trimming: 2 bases; junction bases outside the gene matches: 5. This CDR3 comprises 15 residues. The CDR3 reads CASGHIAGAYNEQFF. The CDR3 nucleotides are TGTGCTAGTGGCCACATAGCGGGGGCCTACAATGAGCAGTTCTTC.

The chain uses TRBV6-5 and TRBJ1-5, with 7 bases aligning to TRBD1. V lost 4 bases and J lost 4; bases outside the gene matches: 4. The CDR3 sequence is 14 residues long. Germline V lookup: CDR1 MNHEY, CDR2 SVGAGI. This CDR3 reads CASSLGTVNQPQHF. The CDR3 nucleotides are TGTGCCAGCAGTTTGGGGACAGTTAATCAGCCCCAGCATTTT.

The rearrangement joins TRBV6-5 to TRBJ2-7; TRBD1 matches 12 bases. CDR1 MNHEY and CDR2 SVGAGI come from the germline V gene. The CDR3 contains 15 residues. The V gene end was trimmed by 6 bases and the J gene end by 7 bases; junction bases not matched to a gene: 10. CDR3 residues: CASRNPGQGAGEQYF. CDR3 bases: TGTGCCAGCAGAAATCCGGGACAGGGGGCGGGGGAGCAGTACTTC.

V gene TRBV5-1 combines with J gene TRBJ2-2, with 7 nucleotides matching TRBD2. Germline trimming cut 6 bases from V and 1 base from J; bases unmatched to any gene: 9. Germline V gene sequence: CDR1 SGHRS, CDR2 YFSETQ. The CDR3 contains 16 residues. CDR3 region: CASNPAAGRNTGELFF. The DNA for the CDR3 is TGCGCCAGCAACCCCGCAGCGGGGAGGAACACCGGGGAGCTGTTTTTT.

V usage is TRBV2 and J usage is TRBJ1-1; D is unclear. This CDR3 contains 13 residues. Trimming removed 0 bases at V and 2 bases at J, with 4 bases between. CDR1 is SNHLY, CDR2 FYNNEI, per germline. The CDR3: CASSEAPNTEAFF. The CDR3 DNA reads TGTGCCAGCAGTGAAGCCCCAAACACTGAAGCTTTCTTT.

This chain joins TRBV5-1 and TRBJ2-3; D uncertain. Germline values: CDR1 SGHRS, CDR2 YFSETQ. The length of the CDR3 is 14 residues. V lost 2 bases and J lost 2, with 9 bases in between. CDR3 in DNA: TGCGCCAGCAGCTTTACAGATTTCACAGATACGCAGTATTTT. The encoded protein is CASSFTDFTDTQYF.

The V and J genes are TRBV11-3 and TRBJ2-3; tentatively, D is TRBD2 (6 bases). This CDR3 is built from 16 residues. From germline, CDR1 is SGHNT and CDR2 YENEEA. V lost 5 bases to trimming and J lost 6 bases, with 21 bases between them. The CDR3 loop is CASSPGLERKEDTQYF. CDR3 in DNA: TGTGCCAGCAGCCCGGGACTTGAAAGGAAGGAGGATACGCAGTATTTT.

V usage is TRBV5-1 and J usage is TRBJ1-2; 11 bases map to TRBD1. V gave up 2 bases and J gave up 6 bases; unmatched junction bases: 6. The CDR3 consists of 15 residues. The germline CDR1 and CDR2 sequences are SGHRS and YFSETQ. The CDR3 DNA follows: TGCGCCAGCAGCTTTAGGACAGGGGGCAGTGATGGCTACACCTTC. It yields the protein CASSFRTGGSDGYTF.

The V call is TRBV6-5, the J call TRBJ1-1; no definite D call. Germline CDR1 MNHEY, CDR2 SVGAGI. The CDR3 runs 15 residues. Between the trimmed V and J ends, which lost 2 bases and 5 bases, there was a span of 15 bases. DNA for the CDR3: TGTGCCAGCAGTTACGGTTTGAGGGATTGGACTGAAGCTTTCTTT. It translates to CASSYGLRDWTEAFF.

In DNA, the CDR3 is TGTGCCAGCAGCAGACAGGGGGCTGGGGGCTACACCTTC. This sequence encodes CASSRQGAGGYTF. The genes are TRBV28 and TRBJ1-2; 10 bases map to TRBD1. The V gene's germline CDR1 is MDHEN and CDR2 SYDVKM. The CDR3 covers 13 residues. Germline trimming cut 6 bases from V and 8 bases from J; bases unmatched to any gene: 6.

This clone showed up just once. J is TRBJ2-7 and V is TRBV28; 7 bases are shared with TRBD2. With 8 bases clipped from V and 3 bases from J, the junction kept 16 bases outside the gene matches. This CDR3 has 16 amino acids. Germline CDR1 MDHEN, CDR2 SYDVKM. This CDR3 is CASSPAETRGIYEQYV. The DNA for the CDR3 is TGTGCCAGCTCGCCAGCCGAAACGCGGGGGATCTACGAGCAGTACGTC.

The V and J genes are TRBV28 and TRBJ1-5; possibly TRBD1 for D (6 bases). Trimming took off 2 bases at V and 3 bases at J, with 29 bases between the two ends. The length of the CDR3 is 21 residues. Germline V gene sequence: CDR1 MDHEN, CDR2 SYDVKM. CDR3 nucleotides: TGTGCCAGCAGTTTACGTGAATTCCGAACAGGGATTTTGACCGACAATCAGCCCCAGCATTTT. It specifies CASSLREFRTGILTDNQPQHF.

The chain joins TRBV4-2 to TRBJ1-1; D remains ambiguous. V lost 0 bases to trimming and J lost 1 base, with 6 bases between them. The CDR3 is 14 residues long. CDR1 and CDR2 (germline): LGHNA, YNFKEQ. CDR3: CASSQDLQNTEAFF. DNA of the CDR3: TGTGCCAGCAGCCAAGATTTACAGAACACTGAAGCTTTCTTT.